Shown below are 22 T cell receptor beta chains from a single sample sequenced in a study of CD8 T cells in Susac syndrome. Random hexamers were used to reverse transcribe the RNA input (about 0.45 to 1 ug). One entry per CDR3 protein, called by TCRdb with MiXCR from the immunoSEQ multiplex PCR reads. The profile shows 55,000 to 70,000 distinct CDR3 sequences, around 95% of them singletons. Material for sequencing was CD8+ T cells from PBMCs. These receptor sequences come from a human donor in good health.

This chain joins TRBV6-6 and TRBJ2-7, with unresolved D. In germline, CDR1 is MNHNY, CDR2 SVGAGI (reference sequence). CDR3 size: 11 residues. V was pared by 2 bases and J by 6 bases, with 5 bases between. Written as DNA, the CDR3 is TGTGCCAGCAGTTACCTGGGCGAGCAGTACGTC. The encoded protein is CASSYLGEQYV.

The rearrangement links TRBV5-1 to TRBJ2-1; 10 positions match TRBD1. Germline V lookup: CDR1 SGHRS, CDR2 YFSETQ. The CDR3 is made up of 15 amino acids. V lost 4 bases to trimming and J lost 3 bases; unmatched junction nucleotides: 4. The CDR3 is CASSQGTGVYNEQFF. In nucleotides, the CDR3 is TGCGCCAGCAGCCAAGGGACAGGGGTCTACAATGAGCAGTTCTTC.

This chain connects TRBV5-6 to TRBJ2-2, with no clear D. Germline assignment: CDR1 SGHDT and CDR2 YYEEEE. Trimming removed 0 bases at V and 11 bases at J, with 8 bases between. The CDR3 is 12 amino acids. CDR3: CASSLVAGELFF. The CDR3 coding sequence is TGTGCCAGCAGCTTGGTGGCAGGAGAGCTGTTTTTT.

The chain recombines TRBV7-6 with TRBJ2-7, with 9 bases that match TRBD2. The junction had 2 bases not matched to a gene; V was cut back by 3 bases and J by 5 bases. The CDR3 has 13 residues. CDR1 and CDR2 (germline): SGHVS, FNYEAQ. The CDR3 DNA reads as TGTGCCAGCAGCTTCCGACTAGCGGACGAGCAGTACTTC. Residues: CASSFRLADEQYF.

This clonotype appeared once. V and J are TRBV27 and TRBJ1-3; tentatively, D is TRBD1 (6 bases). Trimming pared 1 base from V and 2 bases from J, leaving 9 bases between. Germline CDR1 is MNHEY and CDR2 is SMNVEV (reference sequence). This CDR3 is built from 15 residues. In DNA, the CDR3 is TGTGCCAGCAGTTTATACGCAGGGGCTGGAAACACCATATATTTT. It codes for CASSLYAGAGNTIYF.

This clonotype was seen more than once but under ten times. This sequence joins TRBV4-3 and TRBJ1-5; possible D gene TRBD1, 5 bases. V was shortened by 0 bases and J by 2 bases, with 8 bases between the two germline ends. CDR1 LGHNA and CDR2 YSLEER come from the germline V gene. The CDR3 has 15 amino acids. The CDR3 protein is CASSQDRVGNQPQHF. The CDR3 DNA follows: TGCGCCAGCAGCCAAGACAGGGTTGGCAATCAGCCCCAGCATTTT.

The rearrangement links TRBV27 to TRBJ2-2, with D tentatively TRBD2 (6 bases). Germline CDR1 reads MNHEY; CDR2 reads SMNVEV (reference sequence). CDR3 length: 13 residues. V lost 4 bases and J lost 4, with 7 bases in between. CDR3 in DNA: TGTGCCAGCAGTTCGGGACTCACCGGGGAGCTGTTTTTT. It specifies CASSSGLTGELFF.

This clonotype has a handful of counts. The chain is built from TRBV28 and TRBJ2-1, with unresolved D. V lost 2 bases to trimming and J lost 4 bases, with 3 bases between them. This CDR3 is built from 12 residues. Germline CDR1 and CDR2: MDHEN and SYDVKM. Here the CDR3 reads CASSLEYNEQFF. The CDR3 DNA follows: TGTGCCAGCAGTTTAGAGTACAATGAGCAGTTCTTC.

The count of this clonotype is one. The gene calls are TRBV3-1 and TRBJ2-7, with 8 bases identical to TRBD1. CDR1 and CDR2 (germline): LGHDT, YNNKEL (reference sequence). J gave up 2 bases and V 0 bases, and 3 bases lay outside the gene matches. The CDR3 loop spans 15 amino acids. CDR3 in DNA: TGTGCCAGCAGCCAAGAGACAGGGGCGACCTACGAGCAGTACTTC. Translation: CASSQETGATYEQYF.

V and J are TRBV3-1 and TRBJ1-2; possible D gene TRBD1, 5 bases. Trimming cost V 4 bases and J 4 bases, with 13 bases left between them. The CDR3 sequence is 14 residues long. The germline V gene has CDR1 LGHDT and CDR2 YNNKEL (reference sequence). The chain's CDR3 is CASSPLGRVYGYTF. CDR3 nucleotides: TGTGCCAGCAGCCCTCTGGGACGGGTCTATGGCTACACCTTC.

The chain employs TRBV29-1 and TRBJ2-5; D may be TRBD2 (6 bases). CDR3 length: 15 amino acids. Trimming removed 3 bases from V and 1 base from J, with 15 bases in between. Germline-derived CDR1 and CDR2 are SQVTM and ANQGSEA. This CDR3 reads CSVDGSGVFQETQYF. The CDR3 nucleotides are TGCAGCGTTGATGGGTCGGGGGTTTTCCAAGAGACCCAGTACTTC. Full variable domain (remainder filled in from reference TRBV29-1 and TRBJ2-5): SAVISQKPSRDICQRGTSLTIQCQVDSQVTMMFWYRQQPGQSLTLIATANQGSEATYESGFVIDKFPISRPNLTFSTLTVSNMSPEDSSIYLCSVDGSGVFQETQYFGPGTRLLVL.

CDR3 amino acids: CSGSPSGTNEKLFF. Written as DNA, the CDR3 is TGCAGCGGATCCCCGTCGGGGACTAATGAAAAACTGTTTTTT. The rearrangement uses TRBV29-1 and TRBJ1-4; no firm D call. Germline V CDR1 and CDR2: SQVTM, ANQGSEA. CDR3 length: 14 amino acids. The V end lost 7 bases, the J end lost 2 bases, and 14 bases lay between the germline ends.

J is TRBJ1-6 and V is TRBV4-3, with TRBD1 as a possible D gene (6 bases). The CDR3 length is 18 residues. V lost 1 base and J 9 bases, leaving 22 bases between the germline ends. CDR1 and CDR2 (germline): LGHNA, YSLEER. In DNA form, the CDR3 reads TGCGCCAGCAGCCAAGCGAACTTGGGGCAGGGGCTTATTTCACCCCTCCACTTT. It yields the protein CASSQANLGQGLISPLHF.

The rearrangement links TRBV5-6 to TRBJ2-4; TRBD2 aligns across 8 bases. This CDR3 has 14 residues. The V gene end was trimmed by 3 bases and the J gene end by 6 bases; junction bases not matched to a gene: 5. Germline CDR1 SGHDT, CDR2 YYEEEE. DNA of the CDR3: TGTGCCAGCAGCTCGAGCGGGGGAGTAAACATTCAGTACTTC. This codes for CASSSSGGVNIQYF.

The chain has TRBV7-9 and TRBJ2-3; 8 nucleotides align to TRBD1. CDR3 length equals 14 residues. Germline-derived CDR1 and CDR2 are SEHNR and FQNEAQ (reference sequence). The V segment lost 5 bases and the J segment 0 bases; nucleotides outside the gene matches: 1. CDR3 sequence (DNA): TGTGCCAGCAGCGGACAGGGTAGCACAGATACGCAGTATTTT. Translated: CASSGQGSTDTQYF.

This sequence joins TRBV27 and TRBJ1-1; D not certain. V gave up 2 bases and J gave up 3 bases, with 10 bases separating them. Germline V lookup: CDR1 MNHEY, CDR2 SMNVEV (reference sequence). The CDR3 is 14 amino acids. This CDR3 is CASSLGVWDTEAFF. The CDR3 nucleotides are TGTGCCAGCAGTTTAGGAGTCTGGGACACTGAAGCTTTCTTT.

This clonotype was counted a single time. CDR3 residues: CASRSRGGSNQPQHF. The CDR3 bases are TGTGCCAGCAGGTCCCGGGGGGGAAGCAATCAGCCCCAGCATTTT. This chain connects TRBV6-6 to TRBJ1-5; perhaps TRBD1 as D (5 bases). This CDR3 has 15 amino acids. Germline V gene sequence: CDR1 MNHNY, CDR2 SVGAGI (reference sequence). The germline V and J ends were trimmed by 6 bases and 1 base, with 13 bases remaining between them.

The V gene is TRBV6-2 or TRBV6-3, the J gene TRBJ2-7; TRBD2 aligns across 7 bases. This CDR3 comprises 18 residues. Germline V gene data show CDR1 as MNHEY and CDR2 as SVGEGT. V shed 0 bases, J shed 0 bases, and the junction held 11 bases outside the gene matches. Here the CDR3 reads CASSYSRGGGPFSYEQYV. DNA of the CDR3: TGTGCCAGCAGTTACTCGAGAGGCGGGGGTCCCTTCTCCTACGAGCAGTACGTC.

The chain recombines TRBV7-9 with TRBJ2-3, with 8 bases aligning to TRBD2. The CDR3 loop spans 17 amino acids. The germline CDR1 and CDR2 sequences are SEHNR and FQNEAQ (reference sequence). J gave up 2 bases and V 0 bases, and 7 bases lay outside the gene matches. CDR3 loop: CASSLAESGGYTDTQYF. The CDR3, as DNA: TGTGCCAGCAGCTTAGCGGAAAGCGGGGGCTACACAGATACGCAGTATTTT.

CDR3 DNA: TGTGCCAGCGGACTGGTATCTTACGAGCAGTACGTC. Protein sequence: CASGLVSYEQYV. The chain has TRBV7-9 and TRBJ2-7; maybe TRBD2 (5 bases). V lost 8 bases, J lost 4 bases, and 12 bases lay in between. Germline loops: CDR1 SEHNR, CDR2 FQNEAQ (reference sequence). The CDR3 is made up of 12 amino acids.

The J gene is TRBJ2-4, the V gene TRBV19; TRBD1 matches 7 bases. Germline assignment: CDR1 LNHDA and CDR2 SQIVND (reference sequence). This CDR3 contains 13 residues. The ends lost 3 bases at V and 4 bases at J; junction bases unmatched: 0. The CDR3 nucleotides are TGTGCCAGTAGTATGGGACAGAAAAACATTCAGTACTTC. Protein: CASSMGQKNIQYF.

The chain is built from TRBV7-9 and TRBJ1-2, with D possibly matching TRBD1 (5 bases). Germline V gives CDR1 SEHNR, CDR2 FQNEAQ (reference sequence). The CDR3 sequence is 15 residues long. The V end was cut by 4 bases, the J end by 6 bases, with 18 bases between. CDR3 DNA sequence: TGTGCCAGCAGCTCCCCGGAGGGCAGGGAAGATGGCTACACCTTC. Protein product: CASSSPEGREDGYTF. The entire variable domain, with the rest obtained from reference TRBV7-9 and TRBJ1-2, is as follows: DTGVSQNPRHKITKRGQNVTFRCDPISEHNRLYWYRQTLGQGPEFLTYFQNEAQLEKSRLLSDRFSAERPKGSFSTLEIQRTEQGDSAMYLCASSSPEGREDGYTFGSGTRLTVV.